These T cell receptor beta chains were read from a single sample in a study of blood T cells in healthy people across ages. TCRdb re-called the 5' RACE reads with MiXCR, one entry per CDR3 protein. The data hold 2 million or so distinct CDR3 sequences, with 49% observed a single time. The sequenced material came from blood. These receptor sequences come from a woman aged 40 to 55 in good health. The conserved cysteine and the conserved F or W are not part of the CDR3 here. Clone size is not always given. Where it is, it says once, few, many or a class for expanded clones.

abundance: few
v_gene: TRBV6-1
j_gene: TRBJ2-1
CDR3aa: ASSVNPDGSYNEQF

abundance: once
v_gene: TRBV15
j_gene: TRBJ1-2
CDR3aa: ATSRGQALDGYT

abundance: .
v_gene: TRBV20-1
j_gene: TRBJ2-1
CDR3aa: SARDVNEQF

abundance: .
v_gene: TRBV7-9
j_gene: TRBJ1-2
CDR3aa: ASSFLRQVPAAVYGYT

abundance: .
v_gene: TRBV20-1
j_gene: TRBJ2-1
CDR3aa: SAVPAGEQF

abundance: .
v_gene: TRBV29-1
j_gene: TRBJ2-3
CDR3aa: GVERGPSTDTQY

abundance: .
v_gene: TRBV24-1
j_gene: TRBJ2-1
CDR3aa: ATSDLQGSKGQF

abundance: few
v_gene: TRBV15
j_gene: TRBJ1-1
CDR3aa: ATSTQGRQNTEAF

abundance: .
v_gene: TRBV5-6
j_gene: TRBJ2-7
CDR3aa: ASSSGPSSGEQY

abundance: .
v_gene: TRBV5-1
j_gene: TRBJ2-5
CDR3aa: ASSLGAHRPETQY

abundance: .
v_gene: TRBV2
j_gene: .
CDR3aa: ASSRTSLWETQY

abundance: few
v_gene: TRBV25-1
j_gene: TRBJ1-2
CDR3aa: ASSDPSLSEGYGYT

abundance: few
v_gene: TRBV5-1
j_gene: TRBJ1-5
CDR3aa: ASSRQPGQINQPQH

abundance: .
v_gene: TRBV29-1
j_gene: TRBJ1-2
CDR3aa: SVDSQSNYGYT

abundance: .
v_gene: TRBV4-2
j_gene: TRBJ1-2
CDR3aa: ASSPAPSGDYGYT

abundance: few
v_gene: TRBV12-3/TRBV12-4
j_gene: TRBJ2-5
CDR3aa: ASSLASSAETQY

abundance: .
v_gene: TRBV25-1
j_gene: TRBJ2-1
CDR3aa: ASSGPLLDEQF

abundance: .
v_gene: TRBV28
j_gene: TRBJ2-1
CDR3aa: ASSLGRGTHNEQF

abundance: .
v_gene: TRBV6-1
j_gene: TRBJ2-7
CDR3aa: ASREDPPSAEQY

abundance: many
v_gene: TRBV29-1
j_gene: TRBJ2-7
CDR3aa: SVGQVVGDEQY

abundance: few
v_gene: TRBV7-2
j_gene: TRBJ2-3
CDR3aa: ASSFPLGAGAKFFTDTQY

abundance: once
v_gene: TRBV27
j_gene: TRBJ1-2
CDR3aa: ASRAGQGHYGYT

abundance: .
v_gene: TRBV15
j_gene: TRBJ2-7
CDR3aa: ATSRDRAAYEQY

abundance: .
v_gene: TRBV7-9
j_gene: TRBJ2-6
CDR3aa: AIPISGANVLT

abundance: few
v_gene: TRBV20-1
j_gene: TRBJ2-4
CDR3aa: SALTGGPAKNIQY

abundance: .
v_gene: TRBV6-2/TRBV6-3
j_gene: TRBJ2-4
CDR3aa: ASSYAQARTKNIQY

abundance: few
v_gene: TRBV20-1
j_gene: TRBJ2-1
CDR3aa: SASIEQF

abundance: .
v_gene: TRBV7-3
j_gene: TRBJ1-6
CDR3aa: ASSFSSAESSPLH

abundance: many
v_gene: TRBV7-2
j_gene: TRBJ2-1
CDR3aa: ASSVAGIREQF

abundance: few
v_gene: TRBV29-1
j_gene: TRBJ2-3
CDR3aa: SAQGSTDTQY

abundance: .
v_gene: TRBV7-2
j_gene: TRBJ2-1
CDR3aa: ASSLVVENNEQF

abundance: .
v_gene: TRBV4-3
j_gene: TRBJ2-1
CDR3aa: ASSQDQGRKQF

abundance: .
v_gene: TRBV7-9
j_gene: TRBJ1-1
CDR3aa: ASSFDRVETEAF

abundance: few
v_gene: TRBV29-1
j_gene: TRBJ2-4
CDR3aa: SVAGTGVNIQY

abundance: .
v_gene: TRBV10-1
j_gene: TRBJ2-2
CDR3aa: ATQGQPTGELF

abundance: .
v_gene: TRBV7-9
j_gene: TRBJ1-2
CDR3aa: ASSSRGYTGGDGYT

abundance: .
v_gene: TRBV7-9
j_gene: TRBJ1-5
CDR3aa: ASSLGGTGPNQPQH

abundance: .
v_gene: TRBV5-1
j_gene: TRBJ2-1
CDR3aa: ASSLEPDSYNEQF

abundance: .
v_gene: TRBV7-2
j_gene: TRBJ2-3
CDR3aa: ASSLVWITDTQY

abundance: few
v_gene: TRBV7-2
j_gene: TRBJ2-7
CDR3aa: ASSWSGGQDYEQY

abundance: few
v_gene: TRBV10-3
j_gene: TRBJ1-5
CDR3aa: AIRSGTGGLSNQPQH

abundance: .
v_gene: TRBV10-3
j_gene: TRBJ2-3
CDR3aa: AIRADRGGDTQY

abundance: few
v_gene: TRBV20-1
j_gene: TRBJ2-3
CDR3aa: RSSGVAGGTDTQY

abundance: .
v_gene: TRBV6-2/TRBV6-3
j_gene: TRBJ2-5
CDR3aa: ASSYVIPEETQY

abundance: many
v_gene: TRBV12-3/TRBV12-4
j_gene: TRBJ2-5
CDR3aa: ASRTQETQY

abundance: .
v_gene: TRBV20-1
j_gene: TRBJ2-4
CDR3aa: SAPVAKNIQY

abundance: many
v_gene: TRBV7-2
j_gene: TRBJ2-5
CDR3aa: ASSLGDRGSQETQY

abundance: .
v_gene: TRBV27
j_gene: TRBJ2-5
CDR3aa: ASSSNPGGPNEQY

abundance: few
v_gene: TRBV7-9
j_gene: TRBJ2-5
CDR3aa: ASGQPRQNDYNQETQY

abundance: .
v_gene: TRBV14
j_gene: .
CDR3aa: ASSQPSGTSGFQETQF

abundance: many
v_gene: TRBV25-1
j_gene: TRBJ1-2
CDR3aa: ASSETGRYGYT

abundance: many
v_gene: TRBV4-1
j_gene: TRBJ2-3
CDR3aa: ASSQVISGTGSTDTQY

abundance: few
v_gene: TRBV29-1
j_gene: TRBJ2-1
CDR3aa: SVEVADEQF

abundance: once
v_gene: TRBV15
j_gene: TRBJ2-6
CDR3aa: ATSRVATGLIGANVLT